This passage covers 26 T cell receptor beta chains from one sample sequenced in a study of cytomegalovirus exposure and HLA in healthy donors. This table comes from immunoSEQ multiplex PCR, and its TCRdb copy is limited to in-frame clones, with some not included. The table has approximately 72,000 clones, roughly 94% seen once. Sequenced sample: PBMCs. The receptor set was obtained from a woman under 30 in good health and CMV-seronegative.

This sequence joins TRBV20-1 and TRBJ1-1; TRBD1 might be the D (5 bases). This CDR3 spans 9 amino acids. Germline assignment: CDR1 DFQATT and CDR2 SNEGSKA (reference sequence). CDR3 in amino acids: CRGGLEAFF. CDR3 sequence (DNA): TGCAGGGGGGGTTTGGAAGCTTTCTTT.

The chain joins TRBV23-1 to TRBJ2-3; 11 nucleotides align to TRBD2. TRBV23-1 counts as an open reading frame of uncertain function. CDR3 length equals 16 residues. With V trimmed by 4 bases and J by 3 bases, 6 bases remained unmatched. CDR3 in DNA: TGCGCCAGCAGTCCGGATAGCGGGGGGGGAACAGATACGCAGTATTTT. Translation gives CASSPDSGGGTDTQYF.

J is TRBJ1-6 and V is TRBV5-1; 7 bases agree with TRBD1. This CDR3 is built from 16 residues. CDR1 is SGHRS and CDR2 is YFSETQ in the germline V gene. Germline trimming cut 1 base from V and 5 bases from J; bases unmatched to any gene: 6. CDR3: CASSLTGEADNSPLHF. Here the CDR3 DNA reads TGCGCCAGCAGCTTGACAGGGGAAGCCGATAATTCACCCCTCCACTTT.

The chain uses TRBV6-5 and TRBJ1-2; the match to TRBD1 covers 9 bases. Germline assignment: CDR1 MNHEY and CDR2 SVGAGI. The length of the CDR3 is 13 residues. V gave up 6 bases and J gave up 2 bases; unmatched junction bases: 1. The CDR3 reads CASRTGGNYGYTF. CDR3 DNA: TGTGCCAGCAGAACAGGGGGCAACTATGGCTACACCTTC.

This chain links TRBV11-2 with TRBJ1-5, with 10 nucleotides matching TRBD1. The CDR3 runs to 17 residues. Germline assignment: CDR1 SGHAT and CDR2 FQNNGV. V trimming: 2 bases; J trimming: 3 bases; junction bases outside the gene matches: 7. Here the CDR3 reads CASSLSRTGGTNQPQHF. As DNA, the CDR3 is TGTGCCAGCAGCTTAAGTCGGACAGGGGGGACCAATCAGCCCCAGCATTTT.

The V gene is TRBV2, the J gene TRBJ1-5; D remains ambiguous. Germline V gene sequence: CDR1 SNHLY, CDR2 FYNNEI. Deletions cut 3 bases from V and 6 bases from J, with 12 bases between. This CDR3 comprises 14 residues. CDR3 residues: CASSDGRAPQPQHF. The DNA for the CDR3 is TGTGCCAGCAGTGACGGTAGAGCACCTCAGCCCCAGCATTTT.

The gene calls are TRBV5-4 and TRBJ2-1, with TRBD2 as a possible D gene (6 bases). Germline CDR1 is SGHNT and CDR2 is YYREEE (reference sequence). V was shortened by 1 base and J by 8 bases, with 16 bases between the two germline ends. This CDR3 is 15 amino acids long. The CDR3: CASSLRGSSWDEQFF. The CDR3 DNA is TGTGCCAGCAGCTTGCGGGGGTCTTCCTGGGATGAGCAGTTCTTC.

The chain links TRBV10-1 to TRBJ2-1, with D possibly being TRBD1 (6 bases). Trimming left V 8 bases short and J 8 bases short, with 19 bases between. From germline, CDR1 is WNHNN and CDR2 SYGVQD (reference sequence). The CDR3 is 14 residues long. This CDR3 reads CASGRTQTGYEQFF. The CDR3 DNA follows: TGCGCCAGCGGACGCACTCAAACAGGGTATGAGCAGTTCTTC.

The J gene is TRBJ2-5, the V gene TRBV5-1, with 14 bases identical to TRBD2. With 4 bases clipped from V and 1 base from J, the junction kept 3 bases outside the gene matches. The CDR3 covers 16 residues. Germline assignment: CDR1 SGHRS and CDR2 YFSETQ. Here the CDR3 reads CASSPGTSGSQETQYF. The CDR3 region has the DNA TGCGCCAGCAGCCCGGGGACTAGCGGGAGCCAAGAGACCCAGTACTTC.

The CDR3 region is CASSLSFRSQETQYF. The CDR3 region has the DNA TGTGCCAGCAGTTTGTCTTTTAGGAGCCAAGAGACCCAGTACTTC. This chain joins TRBV28 and TRBJ2-5; D gene unclear. With 3 bases removed from V and 1 base from J, the gap between germline ends came to 12 bases. The CDR3 runs 15 residues. The germline V gene encodes CDR1 MDHEN and CDR2 SYDVKM. Complete variable domain (other parts from reference TRBV28 and TRBJ2-5): DVKVTQSSRYLVKRTGEKVFLECVQDMDHENMFWYRQDPGLGLRLIYFSYDVKMKEKGDIPEGYSVSREKKERFSLILESASTNQTSMYLCASSLSFRSQETQYFGPGTRLLVL.

DNA of the CDR3: TGTGCCAGCAGCTTCGCGGACATCAATGAAAAACTGTTTTTT. Amino acid sequence: CASSFADINEKLFF. The rearrangement links TRBV7-9 to TRBJ1-4, with D maybe TRBD1 (5 bases). The CDR3 consists of 14 residues. Germline V lookup: CDR1 SEHNR, CDR2 FQNEAQ (reference sequence). The V and J ends lost 3 bases and 5 bases respectively, with 10 bases between them. Based on the CDR3 plus reference TRBV7-9 and TRBJ1-4, the full variable domain is DTGVSQNPRHKITKRGQNVTFRCDPISEHNRLYWYRQTLGQGPEFLTYFQNEAQLEKSRLLSDRFSAERPKGSFSTLEIQRTEQGDSAMYLCASSFADINEKLFFGSGTQLSVL.

The V gene is TRBV27, the J gene TRBJ2-1; D is perhaps TRBD1 (5 bases). This CDR3 comprises 13 residues. V dropped 2 bases and J dropped 7 bases, with 9 bases sitting between them. Germline CDR1 MNHEY, CDR2 SMNVEV (reference sequence). The DNA for the CDR3 is TGTGCCAGCAGTTTAATCTCAGGGAATGAGCAGTTCTTC. Translating it yields CASSLISGNEQFF.

This chain joins TRBV6-6 and TRBJ2-7; D might be TRBD1 (5 bases). Germline CDR1 and CDR2: MNHNY and SVGAGI (reference sequence). V lost 0 bases to trimming and J lost 1 base, with 7 bases between them. This CDR3 is built from 14 residues. For the CDR3, the DNA is TGTGCCAGCAGTTACTCGACAGTATCCTACGAGCAGTACTTC. Its translation is CASSYSTVSYEQYF.

Notes on this clone: A junction end diverges from the germline sequence, so it may reflect a read error. The DNA for the CDR3 is TGTGCCAGCAGCGCCTTGGGGGACATATCCTACAATGAACAGTTCTTC. Translation gives CASSALGDISYNEQFF. The chain uses TRBV7-3 and TRBJ2-1, with D maybe TRBD1 (6 bases). Germline CDR1 reads SGHTA; CDR2 reads FQGTGA. The CDR3 has 16 residues.

This clone has a single count. The chain uses TRBV27 and TRBJ2-3; no clear D. The germline V gene encodes CDR1 MNHEY and CDR2 SMNVEV (reference sequence). The length of the CDR3 is 14 residues. Deletions cut 3 bases from V and 2 bases from J, with 9 bases between. The CDR3 coding sequence is TGTGCCAGCAGTTTTAGTAGCTCCACAGATACGCAGTATTTT. Encoded protein: CASSFSSSTDTQYF.

The chain has TRBV9 and TRBJ2-3; 13 bases agree with TRBD2. This CDR3 spans 15 amino acids. V was clipped by 6 bases and J by 4 bases; unmatched bases: 5. CDR1 is SGDLS and CDR2 is YYNGEE in the germline V gene. In DNA, the CDR3 is TGTGCCAGCACCACTAGCGGGGGGGCATCAGATACGCAGTATTTT. Encoded protein: CASTTSGGASDTQYF.

This clone came up a few times. The chain is built from TRBV5-1 and TRBJ2-5; 12 bases are shared with TRBD2. There are 18 residues in the CDR3. V was pared by 4 bases and J by 1 base, with 11 bases of the junction left unmatched. The germline CDR1 and CDR2 sequences are SGHRS and YFSETQ. The CDR3 DNA follows: TGCGCCAGCAGCCCCACTAGCGGGGGGTCGTTTATCCAAGAGACCCAGTACTTC. Translating it yields CASSPTSGGSFIQETQYF.

The chain carries TRBV5-1 and TRBJ2-7; 15 nucleotides align to TRBD2. Germline lookup yields CDR1 SGHRS and CDR2 YFSETQ. The CDR3 is made up of 17 amino acids. V was clipped by 4 bases and J by 4 bases; unmatched bases: 9. As DNA, the CDR3 is TGCGCCAGCAGCCCCGGGACTAGCGGGGGGTTAAGGTACGAGCAGTACTTC. It yields the protein CASSPGTSGGLRYEQYF.

The chain combines TRBV30 with TRBJ2-5, with D possibly matching TRBD1 (5 bases). The germline V gene encodes CDR1 GTSNPN and CDR2 SVGIG (reference sequence). The CDR3 totals 14 residues. The ends were cut back, 5 bases at V and 4 bases at J, with 17 bases in the middle. DNA of the CDR3: TGTGCCTGGTCGCCCGGCAGGGTGGGAGAGACCCAGTACTTC. Protein sequence: CAWSPGRVGETQYF. The entire variable domain, with the rest obtained from reference TRBV30 and TRBJ2-5, is as follows: SQTIHQWPATLVQPVGSPLSLECTVEGTSNPNLYWYRQAAGRGLQLLFYSVGIGQISSEVPQNLSASRPQDRQFILSSKKLLLSDSGFYLCAWSPGRVGETQYFGPGTRLLVL.

A single count supports this clone. The rearrangement uses TRBV7-6 and TRBJ1-1, with D possibly matching TRBD1 (5 bases). V shed 5 bases and J shed 1 base, with 8 bases lying between them. This CDR3 region has 13 residues. CDR1 is SGHVS, CDR2 FNYEAQ, per germline. CDR3 protein: CASSHRSNTEAFF. The CDR3 DNA is TGTGCCAGCAGCCACAGGTCGAACACTGAAGCTTTCTTT. The variable domain in full, completed from reference TRBV7-6 and TRBJ1-1, reads GAGVSQSPRYKVTKRGQDVALRCDPISGHVSLYWYRQALGQGPEFLTYFNYEAQQDKSGLPNDRFSAERPEGSISTLTIQRTEQRDSAMYRCASSHRSNTEAFFGQGTRLTVV.

The rearrangement joins TRBV7-9 to TRBJ1-1; no clear D. Trimming took off 3 bases at V and 1 base at J, with 6 bases between the two ends. The CDR3 extends over 13 amino acids. Germline V gives CDR1 SEHNR, CDR2 FQNEAQ (reference sequence). The CDR3 DNA follows: TGTGCCAGCAGCTTTGGGCCGAACACTGAAGCTTTCTTT. This encodes CASSFGPNTEAFF.

The gene calls are TRBV19 and TRBJ1-5, with 8 bases lining up with TRBD1. Germline V gives CDR1 LNHDA, CDR2 SQIVND (reference sequence). This CDR3 has 15 residues. Unmatched junction bases numbered 12, after V lost 7 bases and J lost 7 bases. CDR3 sequence (DNA): TGTGCCAGTACTGTTGTGTGGACAGGGCGGCAGCCCCAGCATTTT. Translated: CASTVVWTGRQPQHF.

Turning to this clone: In the same sample, other DNA sequences code for this CDR3. This sequence joins TRBV6-5 and TRBJ1-1; D gene ambiguous. The V gene lost 2 bases and the J gene lost 2 bases, with 3 bases spanning the gap. The CDR3 extends over 12 amino acids. Germline lookup yields CDR1 MNHEY and CDR2 SVGAGI. CDR3 in DNA: TGTGCCAGCAGTTACCGTAACACTGAAGCTTTCTTT. It encodes CASSYRNTEAFF.

This clone was seen just once. This chain uses TRBV5-1 with TRBJ2-1; 11 bases line up with TRBD2. The CDR3 spans 16 residues. Per germline, CDR1 SGHRS and CDR2 YFSETQ. J was trimmed by 7 bases and V by 4 bases; bases with no gene match: 10. Written as DNA, the CDR3 is TGCGCCAGCAGCAAGGATAGCGGGGGGGCCAGGAATGAGCAGTTCTTC. Translated, it gives CASSKDSGGARNEQFF.

This clone was counted a single time. J is TRBJ1-2 and V is TRBV27; 7 bases align to TRBD1. J was trimmed by 6 bases and V by 3 bases; bases with no gene match: 13. This CDR3 is 16 amino acids long. Looked up from germline, CDR1 is MNHEY and CDR2 is SMNVEV (reference sequence). In nucleotides, the CDR3 is TGTGCCAGCAGTTTTAACACAGGGGCGCGGGGCGATGGCTACACCTTC. Translation gives CASSFNTGARGDGYTF.

V gene TRBV7-9 combines with J gene TRBJ1-5; D unresolved. The V gene's germline CDR1 is SEHNR and CDR2 FQNEAQ (reference sequence). The CDR3 spans 15 residues. V lost 0 bases and J 8 bases, leaving 14 bases between the germline ends. The CDR3 region is CASSLAATRFEPQHF. The CDR3 DNA follows: TGTGCCAGCAGCTTAGCGGCGACAAGGTTTGAGCCCCAGCATTTT.